This T cell receptor beta chain derives from a study of blood T cell repertoires in COVID-19. Study information: Whether acute or convalescent, the COVID-19 samples came from the United States, Italy and Spain. T cells, B-cell-depleted T cells, or PBMCs supplied cDNA or gDNA.

Germline V gene data show CDR1 as SGHRS and CDR2 as YFSETQ. The CDR3 covers 14 residues. The V end was cut by 5 bases, the J end by 5 bases, with 16 bases between. The data were produced by immunoSEQ multiplex PCR, yet TCRdb's version contains in-frame clones alone and is incomplete. The sample contains 65,000 to 95,000 clones, about 89% of which appear only once. The specimen was peripheral blood. The V gene is TRBV5-1, the J gene TRBJ1-2; a possible D gene is TRBD1 (6 bases). The sequence was obtained from a man in his sixties or seventies with active or convalescent COVID-19. This CDR3 is CASSGTPAVYGYTF. The DNA of the CDR3 is TGCGCCAGCAGTGGGACACCCGCCGTGTATGGCTACACCTTC.